These 32 T cell receptor beta chains were sequenced from one sample in a study of shared clonotypes between healthy human individuals. Sequencing was performed with immunoSEQ multiplex PCR; in TCRdb, only in-frame clones are kept and a portion is missing. The sample has 1.5 million to 2.5 million clones; less than 95% are singletons. The naive CD8 subset, CD45RO-negative cells positively selected for CCR7, excluded terminally differentiated effector memory CD45RA+ cells. Sequenced: naive CD8+ T cells sorted from blood. Source of these receptors: a man aged 18 to 35 in good health.

V gene TRBV29-1 combines with J gene TRBJ2-3; 8 nucleotides agree with TRBD2. V lost 6 bases, J lost 8 bases, and 4 bases stayed unmatched. Germline V gives CDR1 SQVTM, CDR2 ANQGSEA. The CDR3 contains 11 residues. The CDR3, as DNA: TGCAGCGTCCGGGAGGGTGGTACGCAGTATTTT. Translated, it gives CSVREGGTQYF.

The chain recombines TRBV19 with TRBJ1-1; D gene uncertain. The V end was cut by 10 bases, the J end by 1 base, with 10 bases between. Germline-derived CDR1 and CDR2 are LNHDA and SQIVND (reference sequence). CDR3 length: 12 amino acids. The CDR3 DNA reads TGTGCCACCAAAGTCGGGAACACTGAAGCTTTCTTT. Translated, it gives CATKVGNTEAFF.

The CDR3 bases are TGTGCCAGCAGCGTGAGAACAGGGATGAGCACAGATACGCAGTATTTT. This encodes CASSVRTGMSTDTQYF. The J gene is TRBJ2-3, the V gene TRBV9; possibly TRBD1 for D (6 bases). Germline V CDR1 and CDR2: SGDLS, YYNGEE. Between the trimmed V and J ends, which lost 2 bases and 0 bases, there was a span of 13 bases. This CDR3 region has 16 residues.

The rearrangement joins TRBV7-9 to TRBJ1-5; D might be TRBD1 (5 bases). CDR3 length: 14 amino acids. Germline CDR1 reads SEHNR; CDR2 reads FQNEAQ (reference sequence). Deletions cut 2 bases from V and 7 bases from J, with 12 bases between. CDR3 in amino acids: CASSLMGGGQPQHF. The CDR3 DNA reads TGTGCCAGCAGCTTAATGGGGGGAGGGCAGCCCCAGCATTTT.

The chain joins TRBV2 to TRBJ2-5; D is perhaps TRBD2 (5 bases). The V and J ends lost 8 bases and 5 bases respectively, with 15 bases between them. This CDR3 is built from 13 residues. Germline V gene data show CDR1 as SNHLY and CDR2 as FYNNEI. The CDR3 reads CASVTAGRETQYF. As DNA, the CDR3 is TGTGCCAGCGTGACGGCGGGCAGGGAGACCCAGTACTTC.

This clone was seen just once. V gene TRBV4-1 combines with J gene TRBJ2-7, with 8 nucleotides matching TRBD2. The J segment lost 2 bases and the V segment lost 3 bases, leaving 6 bases of the junction unmatched. The CDR3 is 15 residues long. Per germline, CDR1 MGHRA and CDR2 YSYEKL. The CDR3 region is CASSHGKRETYEQYF. CDR3 DNA sequence: TGCGCCAGCAGCCATGGGAAGCGGGAGACCTACGAGCAGTACTTC.

The chain joins TRBV6-5 to TRBJ1-1, with D possibly matching TRBD1 (6 bases). The V gene's germline CDR1 is MNHEY and CDR2 SVGAGI. V was pared by 0 bases and J by 3 bases, with 11 bases between. The CDR3 has 15 amino acids. The CDR3 region has the DNA TGTGCCAGCAGTTACTCCAGCCACAGGGACACTGAAGCTTTCTTT. Amino acid sequence: CASSYSSHRDTEAFF.

The chain joins TRBV13 to TRBJ2-2; D is undetermined. The V end was cut by 3 bases, the J end by 7 bases, with 9 bases between. The CDR3 runs 13 residues. From germline, CDR1 is PRHDT and CDR2 FYEKMQ (reference sequence). Written as DNA, the CDR3 is TGTGCCAGCAGCTTCTTAGTGAACGGGGAGCTGTTTTTT. This gives the protein CASSFLVNGELFF.

Notes on this clone: Other DNA sequences in this specimen translate into the identical CDR3. The rearrangement uses TRBV11-2 and TRBJ2-7; D is undetermined. Germline CDR1 SGHAT, CDR2 FQNNGV. The V end lost 1 base, the J end lost 2 bases, and 6 bases lay between the germline ends. The CDR3 contains 13 residues. The CDR3 region has the DNA TGTGCCAGCAGCTTAGGGGCTGCCTACGAGCAGTACTTC. It encodes CASSLGAAYEQYF. Variable domain in full (rest from reference TRBV11-2 and TRBJ2-7): EAGVAQSPRYKIIEKRQSVAFWCNPISGHATLYWYQQILGQGPKLLIQFQNNGVVDDSQLPKDRFSAERLKGVDSTLKIQPAKLEDSAVYLCASSLGAAYEQYFGPGTRLTVT.

In regard to this clone: The same CDR3 also results from other DNA sequences found in this sample. V gene TRBV2 combines with J gene TRBJ2-1; D not resolved. The germline V gene encodes CDR1 SNHLY and CDR2 FYNNEI. The CDR3 runs to 11 residues. The V gene lost 3 bases and the J gene lost 8 bases, with 5 bases spanning the gap. The CDR3 protein is CASSELDEQFF. The CDR3 nucleotides are TGTGCCAGCAGTGAGCTCGATGAGCAGTTCTTC.

This CDR3 reads CASSLGGLLGNEQFF. As DNA, the CDR3 is TGTGCCAGCAGTCTGGGGGGATTGCTAGGCAATGAGCAGTTCTTC. The rearrangement uses TRBV27 and TRBJ2-1; TRBD2 might be the D (6 bases). Germline CDR1 MNHEY, CDR2 SMNVEV (reference sequence). CDR3 size: 15 residues. V was shortened by 5 bases and J by 6 bases, with 17 bases between the two germline ends.

The V gene is TRBV5-4, the J gene TRBJ2-5; D gene unclear. V was cut by 0 bases and J by 2 bases, with 14 bases left in between. The CDR3 spans 16 residues. The germline V gene encodes CDR1 SGHNT and CDR2 YYREEE (reference sequence). The CDR3 bases are TGTGCCAGCAGCTTGGCCGGGTTGGCAGATCAAGAGACCCAGTACTTC. It is translated as CASSLAGLADQETQYF.

The chain carries TRBV4-1 and TRBJ2-7; 8 bases map to TRBD1. This CDR3 is 14 amino acids long. Unmatched junction bases numbered 8, after V lost 6 bases and J lost 4 bases. Germline values: CDR1 MGHRA, CDR2 YSYEKL. The CDR3 bases are TGCGCCAGCAGTCAGCGACAGGGGCAGTACGAGCAGTACTTC. It codes for CASSQRQGQYEQYF.

V usage is TRBV6-6 and J usage is TRBJ1-1, with D unclear. Germline V gene data show CDR1 as MNHNY and CDR2 as SVGAGI (reference sequence). The CDR3 is made up of 13 amino acids. Trimming cost V 2 bases and J 8 bases, with 12 bases left between them. The DNA of the CDR3 is TGTGCCAGCAGTTACCAAGGATTCGACGAAGCTTTCTTT. It specifies CASSYQGFDEAFF.

The chain has TRBV28 and TRBJ1-2; a possible D gene is TRBD1 (6 bases). Trimming pared 5 bases from V and 8 bases from J, leaving 21 bases between. CDR3 size: 15 residues. Germline CDR1 and CDR2: MDHEN and SYDVKM. Written as DNA, the CDR3 is TGTGCCAGCAGTCCTAATCAACAGGGTTGGGGCGGCTACACCTTC. Its protein is CASSPNQQGWGGYTF.

This chain joins TRBV9 and TRBJ2-2; D perhaps matches TRBD1 (6 bases). Per the germline V gene, CDR1 is SGDLS and CDR2 is YYNGEE. CDR3 length equals 17 residues. V lost 4 bases to trimming and J lost 1 base, with 17 bases between them. The CDR3 DNA reads as TGTGCCAGCAGCTCACGCCGGGCAGGGGAGAACACCGGGGAGCTGTTTTTT. Translated, it gives CASSSRRAGENTGELFF.

The chain links TRBV9 to TRBJ2-1; TRBD1 agrees at 7 bases. J was trimmed by 2 bases and V by 3 bases; bases with no gene match: 8. The CDR3 spans 16 residues. CDR1 is SGDLS and CDR2 is YYNGEE in the germline V gene. CDR3: CASSETRDSTYNEQFF. CDR3 nucleotides: TGTGCCAGCAGCGAGACCCGGGACAGCACCTACAATGAGCAGTTCTTC.

Comment on this clone: The sample carries other DNA sequences with the same CDR3. This sequence joins TRBV5-1 and TRBJ2-7; perhaps TRBD1 as D (5 bases). V was shortened by 4 bases and J by 4 bases, with 12 bases between the two germline ends. Germline V lookup: CDR1 SGHRS, CDR2 YFSETQ. The CDR3 is 13 amino acids. The CDR3 region is CASSPLGAYEQYF. The CDR3 nucleotides are TGCGCCAGCAGCCCCTTAGGGGCTTACGAGCAGTACTTC.

This clone showed up just once. The sample contains more than one DNA sequence encoding this CDR3. CDR3 coding DNA: TGTGCCAGCAGTTACTCGGGGGGGAACTACGAGCAGTACTTC. Translating it yields CASSYSGGNYEQYF. V and J are TRBV6-5 and TRBJ2-7; 7 nucleotides agree with TRBD2. J gave up 3 bases and V 0 bases, and 2 bases lay outside the gene matches. Germline V gene lookup returns CDR1 MNHEY and CDR2 SVGAGI. The CDR3 sequence is 14 residues long.

The J gene is TRBJ1-5, the V gene TRBV19, with 10 bases fitting TRBD1. The CDR3 consists of 18 residues. Germline V CDR1 and CDR2: LNHDA, SQIVND (reference sequence). The trim removed 2 bases at V and 0 bases at J, leaving 7 bases unmatched. The CDR3 DNA is TGTGCCAGTAGTATAATCGACAGGGGGCCTTATAGCAATCAGCCCCAGCATTTT. This codes for CASSIIDRGPYSNQPQHF. Looking up the rest from reference TRBV19 and TRBJ1-5 gives the full variable domain: DGGITQSPKYLFRKEGQNVTLSCEQNLNHDAMYWYRQDPGQGLRLIYYSQIVNDFQKGDIAEGYSVSREKKESFPLTVTSAQKNPTAFYLCASSIIDRGPYSNQPQHFGDGTRLSIL.

The rearrangement links TRBV30 to TRBJ2-2; D might be TRBD2 (6 bases). Per the germline V gene, CDR1 is GTSNPN and CDR2 is SVGIG (reference sequence). Trimming stripped 5 bases from V and 2 bases from J, with 15 bases between. The CDR3 is 15 amino acids. The CDR3: CAWQKLAANTGELFF. CDR3 nucleotide sequence: TGTGCCTGGCAAAAGTTAGCGGCAAACACCGGGGAGCTGTTTTTT.

The V call is TRBV28, the J call TRBJ1-1, with D unresolved. The CDR3 runs 12 residues. Trimming cost V 5 bases and J 2 bases, with 6 bases left between them. Looked up from germline, CDR1 is MDHEN and CDR2 is SYDVKM. In DNA form, the CDR3 reads TGTGCCAGCAGTGACTTTAACACTGAAGCTTTCTTT. Protein sequence: CASSDFNTEAFF.

In nucleotides, the CDR3 is TGTGCCAGCAGCCATCCGGGACAGGGGGATCGTGGCTATGGCTACACCTTC. Translating gives CASSHPGQGDRGYGYTF. The chain couples TRBV5-5 to TRBJ1-2; 11 nucleotides agree with TRBD1. The CDR3 has 17 amino acids. In germline, CDR1 is SGHKS, CDR2 YYEKEE (reference sequence). With 4 bases clipped from V and 4 bases from J, the junction kept 12 bases outside the gene matches.

The chain uses TRBV4-2 and TRBJ2-3; 11 bases are a match to TRBD2. Trimming at V came to 0 bases and at J to 6 bases, leaving 2 bases not matched to a gene. The germline CDR1 and CDR2 sequences are LGHNA and YNFKEQ. This CDR3 has 15 amino acids. The CDR3 DNA sequence: TGTGCCAGCAGCCAAGATGCTAGCGGGGGGGATACGCAGTATTTT. Its translation: CASSQDASGGDTQYF.

As regards this clone: The sample carries other DNA sequences with the same CDR3. V and J are TRBV27 and TRBJ1-6; 10 bases line up with TRBD1. Trimming cost V 3 bases and J 9 bases; bases outside gene matches: 2. Germline V gene lookup returns CDR1 MNHEY and CDR2 SMNVEV (reference sequence). This CDR3 has 14 amino acids. The CDR3 region is CASSLGTGVSPLHF. As DNA, the CDR3 is TGTGCCAGCAGTTTGGGGACAGGGGTTTCACCCCTCCACTTT.

The rearrangement links TRBV6-5 to TRBJ2-2, with no clear D. The CDR3 covers 15 residues. Germline values: CDR1 MNHEY, CDR2 SVGAGI. With 5 bases removed from V and 1 base from J, the gap between germline ends came to 11 bases. The CDR3 region has the DNA TGTGCCAGCAGTCCCGCTGCAGAGAACACCGGGGAGCTGTTTTTT. Translating gives CASSPAAENTGELFF.

The chain employs TRBV28 and TRBJ2-5; the D gene is possibly TRBD2 (6 bases). CDR3 length: 15 amino acids. The germline gives CDR1 MDHEN, CDR2 SYDVKM. Deletions cut 1 base from V and 4 bases from J, with 13 bases between. DNA for the CDR3: TGTGCCAGCAGTTTATCCCGCGGGGCGCCAGAGACCCAGTACTTC. It specifies CASSLSRGAPETQYF.

The chain is built from TRBV5-1 and TRBJ2-1, with 9 bases aligning to TRBD2. CDR1 and CDR2 from the germline V gene are SGHRS and YFSETQ. After removal of 2 bases from V and 4 bases from J, the junction contained 7 bases not matched to a gene. The CDR3 runs to 16 residues. CDR3 region: CASSFGGTSGYNEQFF. The DNA of the CDR3 is TGCGCCAGCAGCTTTGGGGGAACTAGCGGGTACAATGAGCAGTTCTTC.

The chain uses TRBV5-1 and TRBJ2-3; TRBD2 agrees at 7 bases. Germline lookup yields CDR1 SGHRS and CDR2 YFSETQ. V lost 3 bases to trimming and J lost 4 bases; unmatched junction nucleotides: 17. The CDR3 extends over 18 amino acids. This CDR3 is CASSYYPGLPGAPDTQYF. For the CDR3, the DNA is TGCGCCAGCAGCTATTACCCGGGACTACCCGGGGCCCCAGATACGCAGTATTTT.

This chain connects TRBV10-2 to TRBJ2-7, with TRBD1 identical over 10 bases. CDR1 and CDR2 from the germline V gene are WSHSY and SAAADI. The junction had 11 bases not matched to a gene; V was cut back by 4 bases and J by 5 bases. The CDR3 is 16 residues long. The CDR3 DNA is TGCGCCAGCAGTGGGATCCCGGGACAGGGGATGGACGAGCAGTACTTC. It specifies CASSGIPGQGMDEQYF.

The rearrangement joins TRBV5-6 to TRBJ2-3; tentative D call: TRBD1 (6 bases). The V gene lost 2 bases and the J gene lost 3 bases, with 16 bases spanning the gap. The CDR3 runs 16 residues. The germline CDR1 and CDR2 sequences are SGHDT and YYEEEE. Written as DNA, the CDR3 is TGTGCCAGCAGCTTAATACAGGGCATGGAGACAGATACGCAGTATTTT. It codes for CASSLIQGMETDTQYF.

This clone was observed a single time. The J gene is TRBJ1-5, the V gene TRBV19, with D tentatively TRBD1 (5 bases). This CDR3 spans 15 amino acids. V dropped 5 bases and J dropped 2 bases, with 13 bases sitting between them. Germline CDR1 LNHDA, CDR2 SQIVND (reference sequence). The CDR3 nucleotides read TGTGCCAGTAGTCCCGACGTGGGGGGCAATCAGCCCCAGCATTTT. Amino acid sequence: CASSPDVGGNQPQHF. Variable domain in full (rest from reference TRBV19 and TRBJ1-5): DGGITQSPKYLFRKEGQNVTLSCEQNLNHDAMYWYRQDPGQGLRLIYYSQIVNDFQKGDIAEGYSVSREKKESFPLTVTSAQKNPTAFYLCASSPDVGGNQPQHFGDGTRLSIL.